This T cell receptor beta chain was obtained from a study of blood T cells in healthy people across ages. Study-level results: Without sorted subsets, naive and antigen-experienced compartments could not be conclusively compared. A strong correlation between TCR beta diversity and naive T cell percentage was seen.

About this clonotype itself: The antigen remains unidentified.

The V end lost 1 base, the J end lost 2 bases, and 12 bases lay between the germline ends. Germline CDR1 SGHVS, CDR2 FQNEAQ. The CDR3 sequence is 17 residues long. They isolated at least 6 million PBMCs from each sample. Combining a sample-barcoded 5' primer with a J-beta primer mix, a second PCR ran for roughly 7 to 12 cycles. Each cDNA molecule carried a tag from a template-switch adaptor that contained 12 random nucleotides. One entry per CDR3 protein, called by TCRdb with MiXCR from the 5' RACE reads. The data show about 1.4 million distinct CDR3 sequences, around 55% seen once. Sequenced input: blood. This receptor was identified in a man aged 18 to 30 in good health. The J gene is TRBJ2-6, the V gene TRBV7-8; D is uncertain. CDR3 sequence reads: CASSLGPVTAGANVLTF. In DNA, the CDR3 is TGTGCCAGCAGCTTAGGGCCAGTAACAGCTGGGGCCAACGTCCTGACTTTC.